Following are 18 T cell receptor beta chains from one sample sequenced in a study of blood T cell repertoires in COVID-19. Generated by immunoSEQ multiplex PCR, the TCRdb table keeps only in-frame clones and is missing some. The profile covers around 190,000 clones, with about 86% appearing a single time and just under 25% taken by the ten largest. Sequencing was performed on PBMCs or T cells enriched from blood (not recorded which). These receptors all stem from a middle-aged woman in a cohort exposed to, infected with or recovered from COVID-19 (not recorded which).

The chain is built from TRBV19 and TRBJ1-1, with a possible D match to TRBD1 (6 bases). The CDR3 contains 14 residues. V gave up 3 bases and J gave up 10 bases, with 18 bases separating them. The germline gives CDR1 LNHDA, CDR2 SQIVND (reference sequence). CDR3 sequence: CASSMSGEGVGAFF. The CDR3 DNA is TGTGCCAGTAGTATGTCAGGGGAGGGGGTCGGAGCTTTCTTT.

V is TRBV7-9 and J is TRBJ1-4; TRBD1 aligns across 7 bases. Germline CDR1 SEHNR, CDR2 FQNEAQ (reference sequence). Germline trimming cut 8 bases from V and 5 bases from J; bases unmatched to any gene: 8. The CDR3 extends over 14 amino acids. CDR3: CASLTGTANEKLFF. CDR3 nucleotides: TGTGCCAGCCTCACCGGGACAGCGAATGAAAAACTGTTTTTT.

This chain links TRBV19 with TRBJ1-2, with TRBD1 as a possible D gene (6 bases). The CDR3 runs to 19 residues. Trimming shortened V by 9 bases and J by 4 bases, and 33 bases separated the two germline ends. Germline V gene data show CDR1 as LNHDA and CDR2 as SQIVND (reference sequence). Here the CDR3 reads CASQRGLEAAALPFYGYTF. DNA of the CDR3: TGTGCCAGCCAAAGGGGGTTAGAGGCCGCTGCGCTCCCTTTCTATGGCTACACCTTC.

The chain combines TRBV9 with TRBJ1-5, with 9 bases matching TRBD1. This CDR3 spans 15 amino acids. V shed 7 bases, J shed 3 bases, and the junction held 8 bases outside the gene matches. CDR1 and CDR2 (germline): SGDLS, YYNGEE. In DNA form, the CDR3 reads TGTGCCAGCGCACGGACAGGGGCCAACAATCAGCCCCAGCATTTT. This encodes CASARTGANNQPQHF. The whole variable domain, filled in from reference TRBV9 and TRBJ1-5, reads DSGVTQTPKHLITATGQRVTLRCSPRSGDLSVYWYQQSLDQGLQFLIQYYNGEERAKGNILERFSAQQFPDLHSELNLSSLELGDSALYFCASARTGANNQPQHFGDGTRLSIL.

The chain joins TRBV7-9 to TRBJ1-4; 8 bases map to TRBD1. The germline gives CDR1 SEHNR, CDR2 FQNEAQ (reference sequence). This CDR3 spans 15 amino acids. The V gene end was trimmed by 5 bases and the J gene end by 8 bases; junction bases not matched to a gene: 10. The CDR3 DNA is TGTGCCAGCAGCGCCGACGCCACAGGGGGAGAAAAACTGTTTTTT. It specifies CASSADATGGEKLFF.

The chain carries TRBV24-1 and TRBJ2-7, with 7 bases aligning to TRBD2. CDR3 length: 13 residues. Germline loops: CDR1 KGHDR, CDR2 SFDVKD. J gave up 2 bases and V 6 bases, and 3 bases lay outside the gene matches. The CDR3: CATSPSGAYEQYF. The CDR3, as DNA: TGTGCCACCAGTCCTAGCGGAGCCTACGAGCAGTACTTC.

This sequence joins TRBV4-1 and TRBJ1-4; D call uncertain. The V gene's germline CDR1 is MGHRA and CDR2 YSYEKL. Trimming shortened V by 1 base and J by 3 bases, and 12 bases separated the two germline ends. CDR3 length equals 16 residues. The CDR3 nucleotides read TGCGCCAGCAGCCAAGGCTGGGGAGCAGCTAATGAAAAACTGTTTTTT. Translating gives CASSQGWGAANEKLFF.

The V and J genes are TRBV19 and TRBJ2-7; TRBD2 aligns across 11 bases. This CDR3 is built from 13 residues. V lost 8 bases, J lost 4 bases, and 4 bases stayed unmatched. Germline assignment: CDR1 LNHDA and CDR2 SQIVND (reference sequence). The CDR3 DNA reads TGTGCCAGTTCGACTAGCGGGGCGTACGAGCAGTACTTC. Translated: CASSTSGAYEQYF.

The chain couples TRBV19 to TRBJ1-5, with 7 nucleotides matching TRBD1. The trim removed 5 bases at V and 5 bases at J, leaving 12 bases unmatched. CDR1 is LNHDA and CDR2 is SQIVND in the germline V gene (reference sequence). The CDR3 contains 16 residues. CDR3 sequence reads: CASSLSFDREDQPQHF. For the CDR3, the DNA is TGTGCCAGTAGTTTATCCTTTGACAGGGAAGATCAGCCCCAGCATTTT.

This clone was observed a handful of times. The V call is TRBV5-1, the J call TRBJ1-4; 7 nucleotides agree with TRBD1. Germline CDR1 and CDR2: SGHRS and YFSETQ. V was pared by 8 bases and J by 6 bases, with 10 bases of the junction left unmatched. The CDR3 is 14 amino acids. The CDR3 loop reads CASSYRGLHEKLFF. The CDR3 DNA reads as TGCGCCAGTTCCTACAGGGGTTTACATGAAAAACTGTTTTTT.

The chain uses TRBV9 and TRBJ2-3; TRBD2 aligns across 8 bases. The CDR3 has 18 amino acids. The V gene's germline CDR1 is SGDLS and CDR2 YYNGEE. V lost 0 bases and J lost 2; bases outside the gene matches: 11. The CDR3 DNA sequence: TGTGCCAGCAGCGTAGCCGGGCCCAGCGGGAGCCCCACAGATACGCAGTATTTT. Translating it yields CASSVAGPSGSPTDTQYF.

This chain links TRBV10-1 with TRBJ2-1; the match to TRBD1 covers 9 bases. The CDR3 spans 14 residues. Losses at the gene ends were 9 bases for V and 2 bases for J; bases not matched to a gene: 5. Germline-derived CDR1 and CDR2 are WNHNN and SYGVQD (reference sequence). CDR3 coding DNA: TGCGCCAGGAGGACAGGGGCTACCTACAATGAGCAGTTCTTC. The encoded protein is CARRTGATYNEQFF.

The chain has TRBV5-6 and TRBJ1-1; 9 positions match TRBD1. There are 15 residues in the CDR3. The trim removed 5 bases at V and 4 bases at J, leaving 9 bases unmatched. Germline lookup yields CDR1 SGHDT and CDR2 YYEEEE. CDR3 loop: CASRLRRTGVTEAFF. DNA for the CDR3: TGTGCCAGCAGGTTACGGCGGACAGGGGTCACTGAAGCTTTCTTT.

This clone was seen once. This chain connects TRBV11-2 to TRBJ2-1; 7 bases are a match to TRBD2. Germline loops: CDR1 SGHAT, CDR2 FQNNGV. J gave up 2 bases and V 5 bases, and 3 bases lay outside the gene matches. The CDR3 runs to 14 residues. The chain's CDR3 is CASSRLAAYNEQFF. The CDR3 DNA follows: TGTGCCAGCAGCCGCCTAGCGGCCTACAATGAGCAGTTCTTC.

The chain combines TRBV10-2 with TRBJ1-1; TRBD1 matches at 11 bases. The trim removed 7 bases at V and 0 bases at J, leaving 13 bases unmatched. Germline V gives CDR1 WSHSY, CDR2 SAAADI. There are 18 residues in the CDR3. CDR3: CASKARTGGVEMNTEAFF. The CDR3 coding sequence is TGCGCCAGCAAGGCGAGGACAGGGGGCGTTGAAATGAACACTGAAGCTTTCTTT.

CDR3 loop: CASSLETGGDSPLHF. The CDR3 region has the DNA TGTGCCAGCAGCTTAGAGACCGGAGGGGATTCACCCCTCCACTTT. The chain uses TRBV7-6 and TRBJ1-6; D possibly corresponds to TRBD1 (5 bases). This CDR3 region has 15 residues. The germline CDR1 and CDR2 sequences are SGHVS and FNYEAQ. Trimming removed 1 base at V and 8 bases at J, with 12 bases between. Full variable domain (rest looked up from reference TRBV7-6 and TRBJ1-6): GAGVSQSPRYKVTKRGQDVALRCDPISGHVSLYWYRQALGQGPEFLTYFNYEAQQDKSGLPNDRFSAERPEGSISTLTIQRTEQRDSAMYRCASSLETGGDSPLHFGNGTRLTVT.

This clone was detected only once. The rearrangement joins TRBV24-1 to TRBJ2-1; TRBD2 matches 8 bases. V gave up 3 bases and J gave up 7 bases; unmatched junction bases: 13. Germline CDR1 KGHDR, CDR2 SFDVKD. The CDR3 is 17 residues long. In nucleotides, the CDR3 is TGTGCCACCAGTGATACATCGCGGGGGGTATCGATGAATGAGCAGTTCTTC. It encodes CATSDTSRGVSMNEQFF.

The chain has TRBV6-8 and TRBJ2-1; the D is unclear. From germline, CDR1 is MNHGY and CDR2 SAAAGT. This CDR3 has 16 amino acids. V lost 4 bases, J lost 0 bases, and 13 bases lay in between. In nucleotides, the CDR3 is TGTGCCAGCAGTTCACCGGGTCCATCCTCCTACAATGAGCAGTTCTTC. Its protein product is CASSSPGPSSYNEQFF.